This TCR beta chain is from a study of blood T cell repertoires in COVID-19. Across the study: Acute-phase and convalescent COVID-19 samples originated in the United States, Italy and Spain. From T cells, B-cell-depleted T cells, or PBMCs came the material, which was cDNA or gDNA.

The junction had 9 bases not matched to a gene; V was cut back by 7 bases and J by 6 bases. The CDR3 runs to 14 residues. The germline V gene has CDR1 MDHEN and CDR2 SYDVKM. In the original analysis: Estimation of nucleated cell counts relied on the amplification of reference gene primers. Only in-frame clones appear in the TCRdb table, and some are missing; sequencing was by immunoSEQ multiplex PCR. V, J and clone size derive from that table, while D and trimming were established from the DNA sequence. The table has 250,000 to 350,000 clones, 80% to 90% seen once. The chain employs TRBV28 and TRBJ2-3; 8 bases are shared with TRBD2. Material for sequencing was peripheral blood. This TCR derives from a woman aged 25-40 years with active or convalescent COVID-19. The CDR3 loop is CASIWRGAHDTQYF. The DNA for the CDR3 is TGTGCCAGCATATGGCGGGGGGCGCACGATACGCAGTATTTT. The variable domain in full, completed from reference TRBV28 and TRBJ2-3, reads DVKVTQSSRYLVKRTGEKVFLECVQDMDHENMFWYRQDPGLGLRLIYFSYDVKMKEKGDIPEGYSVSREKKERFSLILESASTNQTSMYLCASIWRGAHDTQYFGPGTRLTVL.